This T cell receptor (beta chain) was observed in a study of T-cell memory formation after mild COVID-19. Study overall: For the most part, TCR clusters were specific to one donor. Findings of the study overall: Some SARS-CoV-2-responding clones were already detected in memory before infection. Contracting clones, day 15 to 85, had balanced CD4/CD8, and later expanders favored CD4+.

With regard to this clonotype: Antigen: not known.

TCRalpha and TCRbeta libraries used 5'RACE with constant-segment primers and UMIs. TCRdb redid the calling of the 5' RACE reads with MiXCR, one entry per CDR3 protein. The sample contains almost 350,000 distinct CDR3 sequences, 20% to 25% of which appear only once. Germline V lookup: CDR1 DFQATT, CDR2 SNEGSKA (reference sequence). Trimming removed 2 bases from V and 1 base from J, with 5 bases in between. The CDR3 has 12 amino acids. The sequenced sample was PBMCs or a T cell subset sorted from them (not recorded which). This sequence originates from a man younger than 35 who had mild COVID-19 (a few samples of this study predate the infection). Cell type and time point are not known. J is TRBJ1-1 and V is TRBV20-1; no clear D gene. Here the CDR3 DNA reads TGCAGTGCTAGACCACAGAACACTGAAGCTTTCTTT. It yields the protein CSARPQNTEAFF.